This entry lists 22 T cell receptor beta chains sequenced from one sample in a study of metastatic and nonmetastatic thyroid tumors. All patients were untreated before thyroid surgery. TCRdb reprocessed the PCR reads via MiXCR. The sample records roughly 3,500 clones, around a third being singletons. Sequencing was performed on adjacent normal tissue. Receptor source: a male donor with papillary thyroid cancer or a benign thyroid nodule (not recorded which). Some clones in this sample may be carry-over from other donors' samples.

The chain is built from TRBV2 and TRBJ2-7; TRBD1 agrees at 8 bases. The J segment lost 3 bases and the V segment lost 3 bases, leaving 13 bases of the junction unmatched. CDR1 and CDR2 from the germline V gene are SNHLY and FYNNEI. This CDR3 has 17 residues. CDR3 sequence reads: CASSEGLPGQVGYEQYF. The CDR3 coding sequence is TGTGCCAGCAGTGAGGGCCTACCGGGACAGGTGGGCTACGAGCAGTACTTC.

This clone appeared a single time. CDR3 loop: CAIRGFQQFF. DNA for the CDR3: TGTGCCATCAGGGGATTCCAACAGTTCTTC. V usage is TRBV5-8 and J usage is TRBJ2-1; D is possibly TRBD1 (6 bases). Germline CDR1 SGHTS, CDR2 YDEGEE. Trimming stripped 9 bases from V and 13 bases from J, with 14 bases between. There are 10 residues in the CDR3.

A single count supports this clone. This may arise from a read error, as a much more abundant clone is one base away. The genes are TRBV6-2 or TRBV6-3 and TRBJ2-1, with TRBD2 as a possible D gene (5 bases). CDR3 length: 14 amino acids. Germline V gene data show CDR1 as MNHEY and CDR2 as SVGEGT. CDR3 protein: CASSASSSYNEQFF. Here the CDR3 DNA reads TGTGCAAGCAGTGCTAGCAGCTCCTACAATGAGCAGTTCTTC.

The chain couples TRBV6-9 to TRBJ1-5, with unresolved D. Trimming cost V 1 base and J 11 bases, with 15 bases left between them. There are 14 residues in the CDR3. The V gene's germline CDR1 is MNHGY and CDR2 SVAAGI. The CDR3 sequence is CASSYFTRAGAQHF. The DNA of the CDR3 is TGTGCCAGCAGTTATTTCACACGGGCTGGTGCCCAGCATTTT.

This clone is large in the sample. The rearrangement uses TRBV4-3 and TRBJ2-7; possible D gene TRBD2, 5 bases. This CDR3 region has 15 residues. The germline V gene encodes CDR1 LGHNA and CDR2 YSLEER. V lost 4 bases to trimming and J lost 0 bases, with 13 bases between them. CDR3 DNA: TGCGCCAGCAGCCCGGCCGTAGGGAGCTCCTACGAGCAGTACTTC. Its translation is CASSPAVGSSYEQYF.

This clone was seen only a few times. The chain employs TRBV7-2 and TRBJ1-2, with D possibly TRBD1 on 6 matching bases. The CDR3 has 12 amino acids. Germline assignment: CDR1 SGHTA and CDR2 FQGNSA. V was shortened by 5 bases and J by 8 bases, with 12 bases between the two germline ends. Written as DNA, the CDR3 is TGTGCCAGCAGCCCACAGGGTGAGGGCTACACCTTC. Amino acid sequence: CASSPQGEGYTF.

This sequence joins TRBV19 and TRBJ2-7; tentatively, D is TRBD1 (5 bases). The germline V and J ends were trimmed by 5 bases and 4 bases, with 18 bases remaining between them. The CDR3 contains 15 residues. CDR1 is LNHDA and CDR2 is SQIVND in the germline V gene (reference sequence). This CDR3 reads CASSLPGLGVYEQYF. The CDR3 DNA reads as TGTGCCAGTAGTCTCCCCGGGCTAGGGGTATACGAGCAGTACTTC.

The rearrangement links TRBV20-1 to TRBJ1-6, with D maybe TRBD1 (5 bases). Trimming took off 1 base at V and 8 bases at J, with 18 bases between the two ends. This CDR3 contains 16 residues. CDR1 is DFQATT, CDR2 SNEGSKA, per germline (reference sequence). CDR3 amino acids: CSARVARGRMDSPLHF. Here the CDR3 DNA reads TGCAGTGCTAGAGTGGCCCGGGGCAGGATGGATTCACCCCTCCACTTT.

This clone was counted only a few times. The V and J genes are TRBV6-1 and TRBJ2-2, with a possible D match to TRBD2 (6 bases). The germline V and J ends were trimmed by 3 bases and 1 base, with 9 bases remaining between them. Germline-derived CDR1 and CDR2 are MNHNS and SASEGT. The CDR3 spans 15 residues. The CDR3 loop is CASSDFGGNTGELFF. CDR3 in DNA: TGTGCCAGCAGTGACTTCGGGGGGAACACCGGGGAGCTGTTTTTT.

V usage is TRBV6-1 and J usage is TRBJ2-7; D remains unclear. The CDR3 is 12 residues long. Germline values: CDR1 MNHNS, CDR2 SASEGT. Trimming took 6 bases from V and 3 from J, leaving 9 bases between them. The DNA for the CDR3 is TGTGCCAGCAGCGACGACCGCTACGAGCAGTACTTC. It is translated as CASSDDRYEQYF.

The rearrangement uses TRBV12-3 or TRBV12-4 and TRBJ2-5, with 7 bases fitting TRBD1. CDR3 length: 12 residues. The ends lost 6 bases at V and 4 bases at J; junction bases unmatched: 2. The CDR3 is CASSWTGETQYF. For the CDR3, the DNA is TGTGCCAGCAGCTGGACAGGAGAGACCCAGTACTTC.

The sample holds one count of this clone. Relative to the germline gene, one junction end is altered; a read error may explain this. The J gene is TRBJ2-2, the V gene TRBV11-2; no reliable D call. CDR1 is SGHAT, CDR2 FQNNGV, per germline. The CDR3 is 15 residues long. CDR3: CASSLHLSVSGELFF. The CDR3 bases are TGTGCCAGCAGCTTACATCTGTCTGTTTCCGGTGAGCTGTTTTTT.

The chain is built from TRBV27 and TRBJ1-6; D remains ambiguous. The V gene lost 3 bases and the J gene lost 10 bases, with 10 bases spanning the gap. CDR1 is MNHEY and CDR2 is SMNVEV in the germline V gene (reference sequence). CDR3 length equals 13 residues. CDR3 protein: CASSLDRGSPLHF. CDR3 bases: TGTGCCAGCAGTTTGGACCGGGGATCACCCCTCCACTTT.

The chain carries TRBV6-1 and TRBJ2-3; 8 bases are shared with TRBD2. This CDR3 spans 12 amino acids. Germline CDR1 reads MNHNS; CDR2 reads SASEGT. V lost 8 bases, J lost 5 bases, and 3 bases stayed unmatched. Here the CDR3 reads CASRTSGDTQYF. In nucleotides, the CDR3 is TGTGCCAGCCGAACTAGCGGAGATACGCAGTATTTT.

This rearrangement joins TRBV4-2 to TRBJ2-2; 8 nucleotides match TRBD2. Trimming cost V 4 bases and J 2 bases; bases outside gene matches: 9. Germline V lookup: CDR1 LGHNA, CDR2 YNFKEQ. This CDR3 spans 17 amino acids. The CDR3 sequence: CASSPPAGGPNTGELFF. In DNA, the CDR3 is TGTGCCAGCAGCCCCCCGGCGGGAGGCCCAAACACCGGGGAGCTGTTTTTT.

The rearrangement joins TRBV9 to TRBJ2-1, with TRBD2 matching over 10 bases. The length of the CDR3 is 14 residues. V lost 3 bases to trimming and J lost 8 bases; unmatched junction nucleotides: 5. Germline V lookup: CDR1 SGDLS, CDR2 YYNGEE. CDR3 sequence (DNA): TGTGCCAGCAGCGCAATAGCGGGAGGTGATGAGCAGTTCTTC. This gives the protein CASSAIAGGDEQFF.

This clone was picked up a small number of times. This chain connects TRBV2 to TRBJ1-2; D is perhaps TRBD1 (6 bases). From germline, CDR1 is SNHLY and CDR2 FYNNEI. V was cut by 3 bases and J by 8 bases, with 16 bases left in between. The CDR3 extends over 14 amino acids. CDR3 DNA: TGTGCCAGCAGTGACTCGACAGGACCTCAGGGCTACACCTTC. Translating gives CASSDSTGPQGYTF.

The V and J genes are TRBV28 and TRBJ2-2; 9 nucleotides agree with TRBD2. Germline CDR1 reads MDHEN; CDR2 reads SYDVKM. The CDR3 is 16 amino acids. Germline trimming cut 3 bases from V and 6 bases from J; bases unmatched to any gene: 8. CDR3 residues: CASSFTGGRGAGELFF. CDR3 nucleotide sequence: TGTGCCAGCAGTTTTACAGGCGGGAGGGGGGCCGGGGAGCTGTTTTTT. Based on the CDR3 plus reference TRBV28 and TRBJ2-2, the full variable domain is DVKVTQSSRYLVKRTGEKVFLECVQDMDHENMFWYRQDPGLGLRLIYFSYDVKMKEKGDIPEGYSVSREKKERFSLILESASTNQTSMYLCASSFTGGRGAGELFFGEGSRLTVL.

Worth noting for this clone: A read error may account for a junction end that differs from germline. V is TRBV6-2 or TRBV6-3 and J is TRBJ2-7; weak D call: TRBD1 (7 bases). Germline-derived CDR1 and CDR2 are MNHEY and SVGEGT. CDR3 length: 16 amino acids. CDR3 amino acids: CASTYAGTGTAYEQYF. Here the CDR3 DNA reads TGTGCCAGCACTTACGCGGGGACCGGGACAGCCTACGAGCAGTACTTC.

This clone has more than one count but fewer than ten. The J gene is TRBJ2-5, the V gene TRBV6-2 or TRBV6-3; D remains unclear. CDR3 size: 13 residues. V was pared by 5 bases and J by 5 bases, with 12 bases between. The germline CDR1 and CDR2 sequences are MNHEY and SVGEGT. The CDR3 coding sequence is TGTGCCAGCAGTCGGTGGAGTGGTGAGACCCAGTACTTC. Its translation: CASSRWSGETQYF.

The chain has TRBV9 and TRBJ2-3; 13 positions agree with TRBD2. Germline V gene lookup returns CDR1 SGDLS and CDR2 YYNGEE. J lost 4 bases, V lost 4 bases, and 6 bases had no gene match. This CDR3 has 16 amino acids. The CDR3 spells CASSFGLAGVPDTQYF. Here the CDR3 DNA reads TGTGCCAGCAGCTTCGGACTAGCGGGAGTCCCAGATACGCAGTATTTT.

The chain joins TRBV6-1 to TRBJ1-2, with unresolved D. Germline V lookup: CDR1 MNHNS, CDR2 SASEGT. The CDR3 consists of 14 residues. V lost 6 bases and J lost 3, with 14 bases in between. Here the CDR3 DNA reads TGTGCCAGCAGCCTAAGCGGAAGGGACTATGGCTACACCTTC. Translating gives CASSLSGRDYGYTF.